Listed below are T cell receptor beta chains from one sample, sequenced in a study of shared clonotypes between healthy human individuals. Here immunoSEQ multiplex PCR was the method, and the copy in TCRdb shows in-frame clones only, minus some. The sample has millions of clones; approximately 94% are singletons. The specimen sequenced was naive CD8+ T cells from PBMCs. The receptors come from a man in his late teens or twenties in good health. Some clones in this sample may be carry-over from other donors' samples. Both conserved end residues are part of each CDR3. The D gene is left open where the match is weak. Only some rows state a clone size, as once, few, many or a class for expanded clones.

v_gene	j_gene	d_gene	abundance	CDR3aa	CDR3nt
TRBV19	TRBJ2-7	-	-	CASSMTVPSYEQYF	TGTGCCAGTAGTATGACAGTTCCCTCCTACGAGCAGTACTTC
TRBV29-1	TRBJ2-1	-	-	CSVEEGDWFF	TGCAGCGTTGAAGAGGGGGACTGGTTCTTC
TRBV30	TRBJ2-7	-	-	CAWSVVGQTTYEQYF	TGTGCCTGGAGTGTTGTGGGCCAGACAACCTACGAGCAGTACTTC
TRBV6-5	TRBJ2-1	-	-	CASSSTGYNEQFF	TGTGCCAGCAGTTCGACAGGTTACAATGAGCAGTTCTTC
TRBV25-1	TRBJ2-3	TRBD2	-	CASSDPLYSGRVGAQYF	TGTGCCAGCAGTGACCCCCTGTATAGCGGGAGGGTTGGGGCGCAGTATTTT
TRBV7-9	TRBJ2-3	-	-	CASSPRDSTDTQYF	TGTGCCAGCAGCCCCCGGGACAGCACAGATACGCAGTATTTT
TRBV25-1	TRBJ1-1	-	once	CASSAPGPEAFF	TGTGCCAGCAGTGCCCCCGGGCCTGAAGCTTTCTTT
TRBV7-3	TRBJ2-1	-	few	CASSLGGDEQFF	TGTGCCAGCAGCTTAGGGGGCGATGAGCAGTTCTTC
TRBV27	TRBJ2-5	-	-	CASSLSTGAETQYF	TGTGCCAGCAGTTTAAGTACAGGAGCTGAGACCCAGTACTTC
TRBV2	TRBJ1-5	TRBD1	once	CATRGTESNQPQHF	TGTGCCACCAGGGGGACGGAGTCCAATCAACCCCAGCATTTT
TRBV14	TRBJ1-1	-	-	CASSHRGTPEAFF	TGTGCCAGCAGCCATAGGGGAACCCCTGAAGCTTTCTTT
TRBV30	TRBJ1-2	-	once	CAWSFGIHGYTF	TGTGCCTGGAGTTTTGGGATCCATGGCTACACCTTC
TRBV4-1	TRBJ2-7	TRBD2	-	CASSPGTSGRLYEQYF	TGCGCCAGCAGCCCCGGGACTAGCGGGAGACTCTACGAGCAGTACTTC
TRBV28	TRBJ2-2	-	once	CASSLSHRNTGELFF	TGTGCCAGCAGTTTATCGCACAGAAACACCGGGGAGCTGTTTTTT
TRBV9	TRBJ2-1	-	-	CASSADGSSYNEQFF	TGTGCCAGCAGCGCTGACGGGAGCTCCTACAATGAGCAGTTCTTC
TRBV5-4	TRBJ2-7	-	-	CASSLGVGTNEQYF	TGTGCCAGCAGCTTGGGGGTCGGGACAAACGAGCAGTACTTC
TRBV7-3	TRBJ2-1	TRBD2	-	CASSRSSGRGENEQFF	TGTGCCAGCAGCCGGTCAAGCGGGAGAGGAGAGAATGAGCAGTTCTTC
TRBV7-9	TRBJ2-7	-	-	CASSLDRQSSYEQYF	TGTGCCAGCAGCTTAGACCGACAGAGCTCCTACGAGCAGTACTTC
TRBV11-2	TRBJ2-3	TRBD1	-	CATPQGARYDTQYF	TGTGCCACGCCACAGGGGGCTCGCTACGATACGCAGTATTTT
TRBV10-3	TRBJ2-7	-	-	CAISESNRGAHEQYF	TGTGCCATCAGTGAGTCGAATCGCGGGGCCCACGAGCAGTACTTC
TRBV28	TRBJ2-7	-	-	CASRAGPAAYEQYF	TGTGCCAGCAGGGCGGGACCAGCGGCCTACGAGCAGTACTTC
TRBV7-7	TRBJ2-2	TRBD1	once	CAVILLDKDRGNTGELFF	TGTGCCGTCATCCTCCTCGATAAGGACAGGGGGAACACCGGGGAGCTGTTTTTT
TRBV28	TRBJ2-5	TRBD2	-	CASSPALAEEETQYF	TGTGCCAGCAGTCCAGCTCTAGCGGAGGAAGAGACCCAGTACTTC
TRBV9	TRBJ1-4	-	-	CASSSGRSSEKLFF	TGTGCCAGCAGCTCGGGGCGGTCGAGCGAAAAACTGTTTTTT
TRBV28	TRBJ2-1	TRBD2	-	CASSYRAGGYNEQFF	TGTGCCAGCAGCTACCGAGCGGGGGGCTACAATGAGCAGTTCTTC
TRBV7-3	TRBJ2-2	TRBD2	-	CASSLTLAGANTGELFF	TGTGCCAGCAGCTTAACGTTAGCGGGAGCTAACACCGGGGAGCTGTTTTTT
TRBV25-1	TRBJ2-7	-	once	CASGQTAYEQYF	TGTGCCAGCGGCCAGACAGCCTACGAGCAGTACTTC
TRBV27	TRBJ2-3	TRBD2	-	CASSLHILGGKSSDTQYF	TGTGCCAGCAGTTTACACATCCTCGGGGGGAAGAGTTCGGATACGCAGTATTTT
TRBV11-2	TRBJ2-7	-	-	CASSSGGPGYEQYF	TGTGCCAGCAGCTCCGGAGGGCCCGGTTACGAGCAGTACTTC